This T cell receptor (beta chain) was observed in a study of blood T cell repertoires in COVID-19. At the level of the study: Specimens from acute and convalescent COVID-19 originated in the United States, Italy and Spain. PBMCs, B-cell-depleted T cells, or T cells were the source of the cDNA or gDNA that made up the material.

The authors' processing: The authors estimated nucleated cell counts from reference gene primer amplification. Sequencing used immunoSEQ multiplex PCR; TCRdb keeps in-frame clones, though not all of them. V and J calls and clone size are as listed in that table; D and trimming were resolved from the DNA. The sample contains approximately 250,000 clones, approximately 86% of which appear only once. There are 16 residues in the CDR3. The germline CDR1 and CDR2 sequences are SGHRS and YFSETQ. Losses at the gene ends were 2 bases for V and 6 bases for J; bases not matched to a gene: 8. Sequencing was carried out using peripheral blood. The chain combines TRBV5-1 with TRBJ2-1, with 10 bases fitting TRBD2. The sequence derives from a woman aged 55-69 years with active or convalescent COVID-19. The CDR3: CASSFSGGAASNEQFF. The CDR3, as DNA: TGCGCCAGCAGCTTCAGCGGGGGGGCGGCGTCCAATGAGCAGTTCTTC.